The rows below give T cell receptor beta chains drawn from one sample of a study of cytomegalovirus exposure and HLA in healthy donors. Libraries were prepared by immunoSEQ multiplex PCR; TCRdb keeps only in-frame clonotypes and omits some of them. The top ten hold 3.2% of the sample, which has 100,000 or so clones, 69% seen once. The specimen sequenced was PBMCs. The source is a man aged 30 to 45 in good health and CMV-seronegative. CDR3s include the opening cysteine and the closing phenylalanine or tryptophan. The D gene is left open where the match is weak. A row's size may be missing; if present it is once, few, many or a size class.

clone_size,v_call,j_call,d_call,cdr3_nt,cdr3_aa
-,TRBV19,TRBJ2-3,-,TGTGCCAGTAGTAGCGGGTACAACACAGATACGCAGTATTTT,CASSSGYNTDTQYF
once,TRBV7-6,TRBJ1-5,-,TGTGCCAGCAGCCAGCGTGAGAATCAGCCCCAGCATTTT,CASSQRENQPQHF
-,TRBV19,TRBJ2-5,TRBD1,TGTGCCAGTAGTATGGGACAGTACCAAGAGACCCAGTACTTC,CASSMGQYQETQYF
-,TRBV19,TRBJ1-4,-,TGTGCCAGTAGCGGGATGGATCTGGGTAATGAAAAACTGTTTTTT,CASSGMDLGNEKLFF
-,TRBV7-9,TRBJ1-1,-,TGTTCCAGCAGCCCCGGGTGGCGGGGCCCGAACACTGAAGCTTTCTTT,CSSSPGWRGPNTEAFF
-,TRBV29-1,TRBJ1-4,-,TGCAGCGTTGCCGGGACAAGTGCAACTAATGAAAAACTGTTTTTT,CSVAGTSATNEKLFF
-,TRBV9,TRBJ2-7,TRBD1,TGTGCCAGCAGCGTAGGGGACAGCGACTACTACGAGCAGTACTTC,CASSVGDSDYYEQYF
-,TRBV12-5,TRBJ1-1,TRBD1,TGTGCTAGTGGGGACAGGGGGGGCACTGAAGCTTTCTTT,CASGDRGGTEAFF
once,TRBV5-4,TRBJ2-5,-,TGTGCCAGCAGCTTGGCCGGGGTAGCGACCCAGTACTTC,CASSLAGVATQYF
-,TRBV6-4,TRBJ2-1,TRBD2,TGTGCCAGCAGTACTCTAGCGGGAGAGTACAATGAGCAGTTCTTC,CASSTLAGEYNEQFF
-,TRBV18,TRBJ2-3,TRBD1,TGTGCCAGCTCACCAGACAGGGGCCGAGATACGCAGTATTTT,CASSPDRGRDTQYF
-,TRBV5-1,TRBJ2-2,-,TGCGCCAGCAGCTTGGTTCAGGGTACCGGGGAGCTGTTTTTT,CASSLVQGTGELFF
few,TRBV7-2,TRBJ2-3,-,TGTGCCAGCAGCACGAGTGGGAGTGCAGATACGCAGTATTTT,CASSTSGSADTQYF
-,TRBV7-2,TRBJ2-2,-,TGTGCCAGCAGCTTAGGTTTAGGGGCCACCGGGGAGCTGTTTTTT,CASSLGLGATGELFF
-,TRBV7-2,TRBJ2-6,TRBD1,TGTGCCAGCAGCTTAGTGGGACAGGGGGCGTGGGGGGCCAACGTCCTGACTTTC,CASSLVGQGAWGANVLTF
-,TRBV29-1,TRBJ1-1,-,TGCAGCTCCCGCCCCGAGGCACTGACTAACACTGAAGCTTTCTTT,CSSRPEALTNTEAFF
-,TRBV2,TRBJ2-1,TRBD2,TGTGCCAGCAGCTACGGACTAGCGGGAGGTCACAATGAGCAGTTCTTC,CASSYGLAGGHNEQFF
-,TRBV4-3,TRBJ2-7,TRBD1,TGCGCCAGCAGCCAAGGACAGGGGGCCTACGAGCAGTACTTC,CASSQGQGAYEQYF
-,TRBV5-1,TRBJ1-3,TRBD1,TGCGCCAGCAGCTTGGGAACGGCAGGGGGGGGAAACACCATATATTTT,CASSLGTAGGGNTIYF
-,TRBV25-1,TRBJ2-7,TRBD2,TGTGCCAGCAGTGAAAACAACGGACTAGCGGCAAACTTC,CASSENNGLAANF
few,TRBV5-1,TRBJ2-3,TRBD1,TGCGCCAGCATCTTAGGGACAGGAGCAGATACGCAGTATTTT,CASILGTGADTQYF
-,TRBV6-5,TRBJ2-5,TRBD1,TGTGCCAGCAGGCAGGGGGCGGGAGAGACCCAGTACTTC,CASRQGAGETQYF
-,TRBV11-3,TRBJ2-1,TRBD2,TGTGCCAGCAGCTCCTCGGGACTAGCGGGAGGGTCCCCTTCCAATGAGCAGTTCTTC,CASSSSGLAGGSPSNEQFF
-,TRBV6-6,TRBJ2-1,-,TGTGCCAGCAGTTACGACGGGTACAATGAGCAGTTCTTC,CASSYDGYNEQFF
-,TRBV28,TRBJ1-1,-,TGTGCCAGCAGTTTTGACACGTTGAACACTGAAGCTTTCTTT,CASSFDTLNTEAFF
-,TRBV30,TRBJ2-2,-,TGTGCCTGGAGCCCAAGAAGGGGCCGACAGAACACCGGGGAGCTGTTTTTT,CAWSPRRGRQNTGELFF
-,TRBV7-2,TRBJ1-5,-,TGTGCCAGCAGCACCATGGACAGCCTTCAGCCCCAGCATTTT,CASSTMDSLQPQHF
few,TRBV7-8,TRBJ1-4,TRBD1,TGTGCCAGCAGCTTGGGGCCCGGGACAGGGGATGAAAAACTGTTTTTT,CASSLGPGTGDEKLFF
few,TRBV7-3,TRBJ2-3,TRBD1,TGTGCCAGCAGCCTAGGGGACAGGCTTAGCACAGATACGCAGTATTTT,CASSLGDRLSTDTQYF
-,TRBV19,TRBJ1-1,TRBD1,TGTGCCAGTAACTTCGGGCAGGGGGTCAGTGAAGCTTTCTTT,CASNFGQGVSEAFF
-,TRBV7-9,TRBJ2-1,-,TGTGCCAGCAGCATTAGCGGAAGCTCCTACAATGAGCAGTTCTTC,CASSISGSSYNEQFF
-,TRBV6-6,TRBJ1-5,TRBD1,TGTGCCAGCAGTTACGTCACAGGGGCCCATCAGCCCCAGCATTTT,CASSYVTGAHQPQHF
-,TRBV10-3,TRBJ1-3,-,TGTGCCATCGTGAGTTATAGAAACACCATATATTTT,CAIVSYRNTIYF
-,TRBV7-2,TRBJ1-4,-,TGTGCCAGCAGCCCACGACAGACAACTAATGAAAAACTGTTTTTT,CASSPRQTTNEKLFF
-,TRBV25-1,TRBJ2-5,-,TGTGCCAGCAGCCTTGGAGGGTCGGAGACCCAGTACTTC,CASSLGGSETQYF
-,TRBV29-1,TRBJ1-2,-,TGCAGCGTTATGGGGCCAGGCAAGGGCTACACCTTC,CSVMGPGKGYTF
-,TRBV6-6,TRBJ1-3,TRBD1,TGTGCCAGCACCACAGGGGGCTCTGGAAACACCATATATTTT,CASTTGGSGNTIYF
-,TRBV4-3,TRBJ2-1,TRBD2,TGCGCCAGCAGCCAAGGGACTAGCGGAGATTGGGGTGAGCAGTTCTTC,CASSQGTSGDWGEQFF
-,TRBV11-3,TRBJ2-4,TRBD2,TGTGCCAGCAGCCCCTCGACTAGCGGGAGGATGTTAGCAGCCAAAAACAGTCAGTACTTC,CASSPSTSGRMLAAKNSQYF
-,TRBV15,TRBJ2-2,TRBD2,TGTGCCACCAGCAGAGCTACTAGGGCTAGCGGGAGGGCCGGCGGGGAGCTGTTTTTT,CATSRATRASGRAGGELFF
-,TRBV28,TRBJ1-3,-,TGTGCCAGCACCCCCGGCGGACAGTTAAACACCATATATTTT,CASTPGGQLNTIYF
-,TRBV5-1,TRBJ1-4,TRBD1,TGCGCCAGCAGCTCCGGGACAGGTGGCGAAAAACTGTTTTTT,CASSSGTGGEKLFF
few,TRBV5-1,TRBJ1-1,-,TGCGCCAGCAGCTTGGGGGGGGAGATCAACACTGAAGCTTTCTTT,CASSLGGEINTEAFF
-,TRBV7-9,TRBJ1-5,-,TGTGCCAGCAGCCCCCAAGGGGGGGGCGTCAATCAGCCCCAGCATTTT,CASSPQGGGVNQPQHF
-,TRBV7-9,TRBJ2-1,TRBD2,TGTGCCAGCAGCTTATATGGCGGGGGAGGTAATGAGCAGTTCTTC,CASSLYGGGGNEQFF
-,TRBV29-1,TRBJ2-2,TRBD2,TGCAGCGTTGAAACTAGCGGGAGGGCCGGGGGGACCGGGGAGCTGTTTTTT,CSVETSGRAGGTGELFF
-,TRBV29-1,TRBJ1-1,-,TGCAGCGCCAACAGGGATGGGAACACTGAAGCTTTCTTT,CSANRDGNTEAFF
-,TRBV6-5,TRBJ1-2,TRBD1,TGTGCCAGCAGTTCCGTCCGACAGGGAGGCTATGGCTACACCTTC,CASSSVRQGGYGYTF
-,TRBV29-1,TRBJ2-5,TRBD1,TGCAGCGTTGAAGTGGTGGGACAGGGTTGGGGGGAGACCCAGTACTTC,CSVEVVGQGWGETQYF
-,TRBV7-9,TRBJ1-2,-,TGTGCCAGCAGCTTCGGAACCTTAAGGGGCTATGGCTACACCTTC,CASSFGTLRGYGYTF
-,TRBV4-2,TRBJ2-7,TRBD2,TGTGCCAGCAGCCAACGGGAGGACGGATACGAGCAGTACTTC,CASSQREDGYEQYF
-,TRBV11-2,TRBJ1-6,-,TGTGCCAGCAGCTTAAGGCTCACAGGGAGCTATTCACCCCTCCACTTT,CASSLRLTGSYSPLHF
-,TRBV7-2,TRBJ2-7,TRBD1,TGTGCCAGCAGTGGACAGGGCTATTCCTACGAGCAGTACTTC,CASSGQGYSYEQYF
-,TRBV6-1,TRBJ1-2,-,TGTGCCAGCAGTGAACTAGCTAACTATGGCTACACCTTC,CASSELANYGYTF
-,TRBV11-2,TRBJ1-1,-,TGTGCCAGCAGCTTAACGCCGGACAGAGCTATGAACACTGAAGCTTTCTTT,CASSLTPDRAMNTEAFF
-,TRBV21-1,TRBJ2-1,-,TGTGCCAGCAGCACAGCTGACGGGACTAGCGGAAGCTCCTACAATGAGCAGTTCTTC,CASSTADGTSGSSYNEQFF
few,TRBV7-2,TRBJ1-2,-,TGTGCCAGCAGCTTAGCGATCGGACAGCCCTATGGCTACACCTTC,CASSLAIGQPYGYTF
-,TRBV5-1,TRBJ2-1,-,TGCGCCAGCAGCTTGACGGGGTCCTCCTACAATGAGCAGTTCTTC,CASSLTGSSYNEQFF
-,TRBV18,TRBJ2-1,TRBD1,TGTGCCAGCTCTAACAGGGGTGATGAGCAGTTCTTC,CASSNRGDEQFF
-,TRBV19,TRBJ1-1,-,TGTGCCAGTAGTATTATTTCAGGGATTGCCACTGAAGCTTTCTTT,CASSIISGIATEAFF